These 23 T cell receptor beta chains share one sample of origin, sequenced in a study of T cell responses to AZD1222 COVID-19 vaccine. TCRdb's table, derived via immunoSEQ multiplex PCR, lists solely in-frame clones and lacks some. The sample has under 45,000 clones, approximately 88% seen once. The sequenced sample was peripheral blood, obtained on day 0 of AZD1222 vaccination. The origin of the receptors is an adult in good health.

Written as DNA, the CDR3 is TGTGCCAGCAGTACGTTTGGCAGAGAGACCCAGTACTTC. Translated, it gives CASSTFGRETQYF. The J gene is TRBJ2-5, the V gene TRBV12-3 or TRBV12-4, with no clear D. The V end was cut by 5 bases, the J end by 4 bases, with 11 bases between. This CDR3 has 13 amino acids.

The chain carries TRBV7-7 and TRBJ2-3; D might be TRBD2 (6 bases). V lost 4 bases to trimming and J lost 1 base, with 12 bases between them. CDR1 SSHAT and CDR2 FNYEAQ come from the germline V gene (reference sequence). There are 15 residues in the CDR3. This CDR3 is CASSSTGERTDTQYF. In nucleotides, the CDR3 is TGTGCCAGCAGCTCCACGGGGGAACGCACAGATACGCAGTATTTT. Supplemented by reference TRBV7-7 and TRBJ2-3, the full variable domain reads GAGVSQSPRYKVTKRGQDVTLRCDPISSHATLYWYQQALGQGPEFLTYFNYEAQPDKSGLPSDRFSAERPEGSISTLTIQRTEQRDSAMYRCASSSTGERTDTQYFGPGTRLTVL.

The rearrangement links TRBV11-2 to TRBJ2-5; TRBD1 matches at 7 bases. Germline values: CDR1 SGHAT, CDR2 FQNNGV. Unmatched junction bases numbered 15, after V lost 5 bases and J lost 3 bases. The CDR3 runs 17 residues. The DNA of the CDR3 is TGTGCCAGCAGCAAGAGGAAGGGGGCCCTCCCAAAAGAGACCCAGTACTTC. Protein: CASSKRKGALPKETQYF.

The sample holds one count of this clone. The chain links TRBV4-2 to TRBJ1-2; TRBD1 matches 11 bases. With V trimmed by 0 bases and J by 7 bases, 4 bases remained unmatched. The CDR3 has 15 residues. CDR1 LGHNA and CDR2 YNFKEQ come from the germline V gene. The CDR3 nucleotides read TGTGCCAGCAGCCAAGAAGCGGGGACAGGGGGTGGCTACACCTTC. Translating it yields CASSQEAGTGGGYTF.

The V gene is TRBV18, the J gene TRBJ2-2; 7 bases are a match to TRBD1. The CDR3 loop spans 16 amino acids. Germline V CDR1 and CDR2: KGHSH, LQKENI. The V segment lost 1 base and the J segment 0 bases; nucleotides outside the gene matches: 2. The CDR3 protein is CASSPLDRANTGELFF. The CDR3 bases are TGTGCCAGCTCACCACTCGACAGGGCGAACACCGGGGAGCTGTTTTTT. The full variable domain, its missing parts supplied by reference TRBV18 and TRBJ2-2, is NAGVMQNPRHLVRRRGQEARLRCSPMKGHSHVYWYRQLPEEGLKFMVYLQKENIIDESGMPKERFSAEFPKEGPSILRIQQVVRGDSAAYFCASSPLDRANTGELFFGEGSRLTVL.

This sequence joins TRBV7-9 and TRBJ2-4; 11 bases are shared with TRBD2. Looked up from germline, CDR1 is SEHNR and CDR2 is FQNEAQ (reference sequence). The CDR3 sequence is 17 residues long. Trimming took 5 bases from V and 7 from J; bases not matched to a gene: 13. The CDR3 DNA is TGTGCCAGCAGCCCGGATACTAGCGGGAGAGCGAGGAACATTCAGTACTTC. Protein product: CASSPDTSGRARNIQYF.

This chain links TRBV3-1 (or the pseudogene TRBV3-2) with TRBJ1-1, with D possibly matching TRBD1 (5 bases). The length of the CDR3 is 15 residues. Germline V lookup: CDR1 LGHDT, CDR2 YNNKEL (reference sequence). V lost 0 bases and J lost 1, with 9 bases in between. CDR3 loop: CASSQEGTGNTEAFF. CDR3 DNA: TGTGCCAGCAGCCAAGAAGGGACGGGGAACACTGAAGCTTTCTTT.

J is TRBJ2-2 and V is TRBV4-3, with D possibly being TRBD1 (6 bases). V shed 0 bases and J shed 3 bases, with 11 bases lying between them. Germline V gives CDR1 LGHNA, CDR2 YSLEER. CDR3 length: 16 residues. In DNA form, the CDR3 reads TGCGCCAGCAGCCAAGAATGGGGGCGAGACACCGGGGAGCTGTTTTTT. It codes for CASSQEWGRDTGELFF.

The V gene is TRBV28, the J gene TRBJ2-3; 10 bases are shared with TRBD2. Losses at the gene ends were 4 bases for V and 4 bases for J; bases not matched to a gene: 14. CDR3 length: 18 amino acids. Germline V gives CDR1 MDHEN, CDR2 SYDVKM. CDR3 nucleotides: TGTGCCAGCAGTTCCCCCTTAGGAGCGGGAGGGTACCCAGATACGCAGTATTTT. Translated: CASSSPLGAGGYPDTQYF.

This rearrangement joins TRBV5-1 to TRBJ2-1, with TRBD2 matching over 7 bases. Germline CDR1 is SGHRS and CDR2 is YFSETQ. Trimming at V came to 7 bases and at J to 9 bases, leaving 10 bases not matched to a gene. The CDR3 consists of 13 residues. CDR3 in amino acids: CASRGRGEGEQFF. The CDR3 DNA follows: TGCGCCAGCCGGGGGAGGGGAGAGGGTGAGCAGTTCTTC.

V usage is TRBV6-2 or TRBV6-3 and J usage is TRBJ2-7; 10 positions agree with TRBD2. This CDR3 region has 14 residues. The germline V gene encodes CDR1 MNHEY and CDR2 SVGEGT. V was clipped by 2 bases and J by 6 bases; unmatched bases: 4. The CDR3 loop reads CASSYVLAGAEQYF. CDR3 coding DNA: TGTGCCAGCAGTTACGTTCTAGCGGGAGCCGAGCAGTACTTC.

The chain employs TRBV12-3 or TRBV12-4 and TRBJ1-2, with D perhaps TRBD1 (6 bases). Trimming took 6 bases from V and 5 from J, leaving 13 bases between them. The CDR3 covers 13 residues. CDR3: CASSPDSQYGYTF. CDR3 nucleotide sequence: TGTGCCAGCAGCCCGGACAGCCAATATGGCTACACCTTC.

V gene TRBV21-1 combines with J gene TRBJ2-7. TRBV21-1 is listed as a pseudogene. This CDR3 spans 16 amino acids. CDR3 amino acids: CASSNQVGTVSYEQYF. CDR3 DNA sequence: TGTGCCAGCAGCAATCAGGTAGGGACGGTCTCCTACGAGCAGTACTTC.

The V call is TRBV2, the J call TRBJ2-7, with unresolved D. Germline loops: CDR1 SNHLY, CDR2 FYNNEI. Trimming left V 5 bases short and J 3 bases short, with 20 bases between. This CDR3 is 16 amino acids long. The CDR3: CASSWSIEGKVYEQYF. In DNA, the CDR3 is TGTGCCAGCAGTTGGTCTATCGAAGGTAAAGTCTACGAGCAGTACTTC.

The chain has TRBV24-1 and TRBJ1-3; 9 bases are a match to TRBD1. Germline-derived CDR1 and CDR2 are KGHDR and SFDVKD. V trimming: 2 bases; J trimming: 4 bases; junction bases outside the gene matches: 11. The CDR3 totals 18 residues. The CDR3 bases are TGTGCCACCAGTGATTGGGGGGGGACAGGGCGGAACGGAAACACCATATATTTT. This codes for CATSDWGGTGRNGNTIYF.

This chain's CDR3 is CASSYPDQRGTQYF. In DNA form, the CDR3 reads TGTGCCAGCAGTTACCCCGATCAGAGGGGGACCCAGTACTTC. This chain connects TRBV6-2 or TRBV6-3 to TRBJ2-5; either TRBD1 or TRBD2 may fit D (5 bases each). The V and J ends lost 2 bases and 7 bases respectively, with 14 bases between them. In germline, CDR1 is MNHEY, CDR2 SVGEGT. The CDR3 contains 14 residues.

The chain couples TRBV19 to TRBJ1-4; 7 bases align to TRBD1. This CDR3 has 15 residues. The V and J ends lost 6 bases and 4 bases, in that order; junction bases with no gene match: 8. Germline V gene lookup returns CDR1 LNHDA and CDR2 SQIVND (reference sequence). The CDR3 sequence is CASSPRTGVNEKLFF. DNA for the CDR3: TGTGCCAGTAGCCCCCGGACAGGCGTTAATGAAAAACTGTTTTTT.

The rearrangement uses TRBV5-6 and TRBJ2-1; 8 bases fit TRBD1. The CDR3 runs to 17 residues. Germline values: CDR1 SGHDT, CDR2 YYEEEE. With 5 bases clipped from V and 2 bases from J, the junction kept 12 bases outside the gene matches. The CDR3 sequence: CASSHTVKGQAYNEQFF. Here the CDR3 DNA reads TGTGCCAGCAGTCATACGGTAAAGGGACAGGCCTACAATGAGCAGTTCTTC.

The chain employs TRBV7-2 and TRBJ2-5; D remains ambiguous. Between the trimmed V and J ends, which lost 1 base and 0 bases, there was a span of 0 bases. The CDR3 runs to 12 residues. CDR1 is SGHTA and CDR2 is FQGNSA in the germline V gene. DNA for the CDR3: TGTGCCAGCAGCTTAGACCAAGAGACCCAGTACTTC. Translating gives CASSLDQETQYF. Based on the CDR3 plus reference TRBV7-2 and TRBJ2-5, the full variable domain is GAGVSQSPSNKVTEKGKDVELRCDPISGHTALYWYRQSLGQGLEFLIYFQGNSAPDKSGLPSDRFSAERTGGSVSTLTIQRTQQEDSAVYLCASSLDQETQYFGPGTRLLVL.

In this sample, this clone turned up a few times. The gene calls are TRBV12-5 and TRBJ1-4, with D unclear. This CDR3 is 12 amino acids long. V shed 6 bases and J shed 5 bases, with 7 bases lying between them. Germline V gene sequence: CDR1 LGHNT, CDR2 FRNRAP. This CDR3 is CASGPTNEKLFF. The CDR3 bases are TGTGCTAGTGGACCCACAAATGAAAAACTGTTTTTT.

The chain has TRBV4-2 and TRBJ1-4; 7 bases agree with TRBD1. Germline V gene lookup returns CDR1 LGHNA and CDR2 YNFKEQ. V was pared by 0 bases and J by 5 bases, with 3 bases of the junction left unmatched. CDR3 length equals 15 residues. This chain's CDR3 is CASSQEDRTNEKLFF. The DNA for the CDR3 is TGTGCCAGCAGCCAAGAGGACAGGACGAATGAAAAACTGTTTTTT.

As for this clone: Other DNA sequences in the same sample also yield this CDR3. The chain couples TRBV6-1 to TRBJ2-3, with TRBD2 identical over 14 bases. V lost 3 bases and J lost 4; bases outside the gene matches: 0. Germline CDR1 is MNHNS and CDR2 is SASEGT. This CDR3 is 15 amino acids long. CDR3 in DNA: TGTGCCAGCAGTGAGGGACTAGCGGGAGCAGATACGCAGTATTTT. Translated: CASSEGLAGADTQYF.

The genes are TRBV5-1 and TRBJ1-2, with D maybe TRBD1 (5 bases). Per the germline V gene, CDR1 is SGHRS and CDR2 is YFSETQ. The CDR3 sequence is 14 residues long. V shed 5 bases and J shed 4 bases, with 15 bases lying between them. CDR3 sequence (DNA): TGCGCCAGCAGATTAGGAGGGGCAACCTATGGCTACACCTTC. It codes for CASRLGGATYGYTF.